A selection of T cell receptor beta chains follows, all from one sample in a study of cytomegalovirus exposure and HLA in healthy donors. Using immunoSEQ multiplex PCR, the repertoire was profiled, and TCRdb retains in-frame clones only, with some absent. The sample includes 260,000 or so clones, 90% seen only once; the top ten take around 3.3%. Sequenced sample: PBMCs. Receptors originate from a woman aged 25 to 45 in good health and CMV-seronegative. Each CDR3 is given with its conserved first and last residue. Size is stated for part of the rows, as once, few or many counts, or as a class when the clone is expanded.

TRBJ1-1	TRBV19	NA	CASRQMNTEAFF
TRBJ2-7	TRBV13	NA	CASSSFTSPVSYEQYF
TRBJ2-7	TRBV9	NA	CASSEGGLLNPYEQYF
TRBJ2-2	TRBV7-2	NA	CASSLTGNTGELFF
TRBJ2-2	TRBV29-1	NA	CSVEDIMGGELFF
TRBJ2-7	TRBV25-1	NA	CASTPMGTGSYEQYF
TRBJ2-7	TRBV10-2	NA	CASRTGSQYEQYF
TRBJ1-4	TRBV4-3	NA	CASSQGGQGYEKLFF
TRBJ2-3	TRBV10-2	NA	CASSLGLVTDTQYF
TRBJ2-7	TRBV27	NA	CASSRTSGGAYEQYF
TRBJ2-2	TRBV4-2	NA	CASSQDGTGGTGELFF
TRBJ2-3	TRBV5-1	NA	CASSLKSDTQYF
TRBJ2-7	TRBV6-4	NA	CASSEGTRAYEQYF
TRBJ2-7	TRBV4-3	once	CASSSQRTGGRNEQYF
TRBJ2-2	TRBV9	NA	CASSVWGTGELFF
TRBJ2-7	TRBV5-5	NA	CASSWTGYEQYF
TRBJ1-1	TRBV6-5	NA	CASSFRDRLNSEAFF
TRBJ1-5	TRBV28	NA	CASSNGGVVNQPQHF
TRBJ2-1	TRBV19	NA	CASMGLAGINEQFF
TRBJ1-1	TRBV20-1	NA	CSARESSGAFF
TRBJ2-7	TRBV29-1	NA	CSVRAGVHYEQYF
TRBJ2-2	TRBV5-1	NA	CASSWDGGTTGELFF
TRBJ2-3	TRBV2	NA	CASRRGTTTDTQYF
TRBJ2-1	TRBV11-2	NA	CASSLIQTSGNNEQFF
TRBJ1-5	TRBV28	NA	CASSLGSNQPQHF
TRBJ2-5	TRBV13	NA	CASSMRQGTGTQYF
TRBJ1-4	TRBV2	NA	CASSEREKLFF
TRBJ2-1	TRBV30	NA	CAWSVSGSTTQFF
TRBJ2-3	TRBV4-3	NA	CASSQDPGLTTDTQYF
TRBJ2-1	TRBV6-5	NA	CASSYSGAGRNNEQFF
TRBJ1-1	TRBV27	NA	CASSLSYNTEAFF
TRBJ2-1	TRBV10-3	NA	CAISEFVGGPNEQFF
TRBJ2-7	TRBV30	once	CAWTGDSNSYEQYF
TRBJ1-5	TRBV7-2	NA	CASSAQAIGQPQHF
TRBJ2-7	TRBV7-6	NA	CASSLGQDYEQYF
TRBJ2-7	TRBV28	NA	CASSFFDRLYEQYF
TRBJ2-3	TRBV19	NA	CASASGSWTDTQYF
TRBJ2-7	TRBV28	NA	CASSLIWTGSNEQYF
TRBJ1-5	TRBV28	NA	CASSSPLQGLSRQPQHF
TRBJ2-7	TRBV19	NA	CASSTRVTTSYEQYF
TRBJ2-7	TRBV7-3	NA	CASSLTGIGYEQYF
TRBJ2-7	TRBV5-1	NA	CASSSGGEQYF
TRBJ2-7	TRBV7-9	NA	CASAGPGVEQYF
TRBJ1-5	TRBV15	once	CATSRDWQPQHF
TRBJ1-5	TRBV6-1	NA	CASTPGVLSNQPQHF
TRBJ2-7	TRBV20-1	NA	CSAAGGYEQYF
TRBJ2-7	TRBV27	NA	CASRHPSGSSYEQYF
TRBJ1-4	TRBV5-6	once	CASSNWGFREKLFF
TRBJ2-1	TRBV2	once	CASRARGRNEQFF